This TCR beta chain was captured by sequencing in a study of CD8 T cells in Susac syndrome. V lost 2 bases, J lost 7 bases, and 13 bases lay in between. In germline, CDR1 is SQVTM, CDR2 ANQGSEA. The CDR3 extends over 13 amino acids. RNA was extracted with the RNeasy kit, and a quantity of roughly 0.5 to 1 ug was reverse transcribed using random hexamers. MiXCR, applied by TCRdb to the immunoSEQ multiplex PCR reads, yields one record per CDR3 protein. Of approximately 200,000 distinct CDR3 sequences in the sample, 90% to 95% were seen once. V gene TRBV29-1 combines with J gene TRBJ2-3; a possible D gene is TRBD2 (5 bases). The specimen sequenced was CD4+ T cells from PBMCs. This clonotype was obtained from a human donor with multiple sclerosis. The CDR3: CSVELADGNTQYF. In DNA, the CDR3 is TGCAGCGTTGAACTAGCTGACGGAAATACGCAGTATTTT.